Listed here are 32 T cell receptor beta chains from one sample, sequenced in a study of blood T cell repertoires in COVID-19. The protocol was immunoSEQ multiplex PCR, while the TCRdb copy is restricted to in-frame clones and leaves out a portion. The data hold about 56,000 clones, with roughly 86% observed a single time. Source material: peripheral blood. The source is a man aged 45 to 65 with active COVID-19.

V and J are TRBV20-1 and TRBJ1-2, with TRBD1 as a possible D gene (6 bases). CDR3 length: 15 residues. V lost 3 bases and J lost 3, with 17 bases in between. The germline gives CDR1 DFQATT, CDR2 SNEGSKA (reference sequence). DNA for the CDR3: TGCAGTGCTAGTAACAGGGAGAATACGGACTATGGCTACACCTTC. Protein sequence: CSASNRENTDYGYTF.

This clone has just one count. J is TRBJ1-2 and V is TRBV11-2, with D maybe TRBD1 (5 bases). V was trimmed by 3 bases and J by 1 base, leaving 15 bases between them. The CDR3 runs 16 residues. Per the germline V gene, CDR1 is SGHAT and CDR2 is FQNNGV. This chain's CDR3 is CASSLGGGRSNYGYTF. The CDR3 nucleotides are TGTGCCAGCAGCTTGGGGGGGGGAAGAAGTAACTATGGCTACACCTTC.

V usage is TRBV2 and J usage is TRBJ1-1; maybe TRBD1 (5 bases). Germline lookup yields CDR1 SNHLY and CDR2 FYNNEI. Deletions cut 7 bases from V and 5 bases from J, with 14 bases between. CDR3 size: 13 residues. In nucleotides, the CDR3 is TGTGCCAGCACCTCCGTGGAGGGGACTGAAGCTTTCTTT. This sequence encodes CASTSVEGTEAFF.

This clone was observed a handful of times. Here the CDR3 reads CASSLEGEQYF. The CDR3 nucleotides read TGTGCCAGCAGCTTGGAGGGGGAGCAGTACTTC. V gene TRBV5-6 combines with J gene TRBJ2-7, with D possibly TRBD1 on 5 matching bases. V lost 0 bases, J lost 7 bases, and 5 bases lay in between. The V gene's germline CDR1 is SGHDT and CDR2 YYEEEE. The CDR3 sequence is 11 residues long.

J is TRBJ2-3 and V is TRBV5-5; the D is unclear. Germline values: CDR1 SGHKS, CDR2 YYEKEE (reference sequence). This CDR3 comprises 13 residues. Between the trimmed V and J ends, which lost 0 bases and 2 bases, there was a span of 4 bases. The CDR3 DNA follows: TGTGCCAGCAGCTTGGGGCCCACAGATACGCAGTATTTT. The encoded protein is CASSLGPTDTQYF.

The chain recombines TRBV6-5 with TRBJ2-1, with TRBD2 as a possible D gene (6 bases). The CDR3 sequence is 11 residues long. From germline, CDR1 is MNHEY and CDR2 SVGAGI. Trimming pared 6 bases from V and 12 bases from J, leaving 12 bases between. The CDR3 is CASSRGALQFF. The CDR3 bases are TGTGCCAGCAGCCGCGGGGCCCTGCAGTTCTTC.

The V and J genes are TRBV28 and TRBJ2-1; 9 bases fit TRBD2. Germline CDR1 reads MDHEN; CDR2 reads SYDVKM. This CDR3 contains 14 residues. J lost 10 bases, V lost 6 bases, and 10 bases had no gene match. The CDR3 sequence: CASSWTSVRGEQFF. The CDR3 nucleotides are TGTGCCAGCAGCTGGACTAGCGTCCGAGGGGAGCAGTTCTTC.

V is TRBV7-9 and J is TRBJ2-2; D possibly corresponds to TRBD1 (6 bases). CDR1 and CDR2 (germline): SEHNR, FQNEAQ (reference sequence). Trimming removed 5 bases at V and 6 bases at J, with 16 bases between. CDR3 length: 15 residues. In nucleotides, the CDR3 is TGTGCCAGCAGCCCAACAGGGTTGCGGGCCGGGGAGCTGTTTTTT. It encodes CASSPTGLRAGELFF.

The chain links TRBV19 to TRBJ1-6, with 10 bases matching TRBD1. This CDR3 has 15 amino acids. V gave up 5 bases and J gave up 9 bases; unmatched junction bases: 7. The germline gives CDR1 LNHDA, CDR2 SQIVND (reference sequence). The CDR3 region is CASSDRGTGVSPLHF. CDR3 sequence (DNA): TGTGCCAGTAGTGACCGAGGGACAGGGGTTTCACCCCTCCACTTT.

The chain uses TRBV7-9 and TRBJ1-4; the D gene is possibly TRBD1 (6 bases). Germline V gene sequence: CDR1 SEHNR, CDR2 FQNEAQ (reference sequence). Trimming stripped 5 bases from V and 7 bases from J, with 23 bases between. The CDR3 is made up of 17 amino acids. This CDR3 reads CASSPQGGFEGSEKLFF. The CDR3 DNA is TGTGCCAGCAGCCCACAGGGAGGGTTCGAGGGGAGTGAAAAACTGTTTTTT.

This chain links TRBV5-1 with TRBJ2-7; 8 positions match TRBD1. The CDR3 sequence is 13 residues long. Germline-derived CDR1 and CDR2 are SGHRS and YFSETQ. V lost 7 bases to trimming and J lost 3 bases; unmatched junction nucleotides: 6. CDR3 nucleotide sequence: TGCGCCAGCCGGCCAGGGGGCGGCTACGAGCAGTACTTC. This gives the protein CASRPGGGYEQYF.

This clone was detected once. The rearrangement uses TRBV30 and TRBJ1-6; 8 bases are a match to TRBD1. Losses at the gene ends were 3 bases for V and 10 bases for J; bases not matched to a gene: 11. CDR1 and CDR2 from the germline V gene are GTSNPN and SVGIG (reference sequence). CDR3 size: 15 residues. DNA of the CDR3: TGTGCCTGGAGCCTATCAGGGGGCGGAGGATCACCCCTCCACTTT. It translates to CAWSLSGGGGSPLHF.

This rearrangement joins TRBV7-9 to TRBJ1-1; D is ambiguous. The germline V and J ends were trimmed by 1 base and 4 bases, with 10 bases remaining between them. The CDR3 loop spans 14 amino acids. Germline assignment: CDR1 SEHNR and CDR2 FQNEAQ (reference sequence). The chain's CDR3 is CASSLGVPGTEAFF. The CDR3 region has the DNA TGTGCCAGCAGCTTAGGGGTCCCGGGCACTGAAGCTTTCTTT. Full variable domain (rest looked up from reference TRBV7-9 and TRBJ1-1): DTGVSQNPRHKITKRGQNVTFRCDPISEHNRLYWYRQTLGQGPEFLTYFQNEAQLEKSRLLSDRFSAERPKGSFSTLEIQRTEQGDSAMYLCASSLGVPGTEAFFGQGTRLTVV.

This chain joins TRBV6-5 and TRBJ1-6, with D possibly matching TRBD1 (6 bases). The CDR3 is 13 residues long. V was shortened by 6 bases and J by 9 bases, with 12 bases between the two germline ends. Germline CDR1 is MNHEY and CDR2 is SVGAGI. The CDR3 protein is CASRNQDSSPLHF. DNA of the CDR3: TGTGCCAGCAGGAATCAGGACAGTTCACCCCTCCACTTT.

The rearrangement uses TRBV5-4 and TRBJ1-4, with 7 nucleotides matching TRBD1. The V gene's germline CDR1 is SGHNT and CDR2 YYREEE (reference sequence). The V gene end was trimmed by 4 bases and the J gene end by 6 bases; junction bases not matched to a gene: 6. The CDR3 totals 14 residues. The CDR3 is CASSLDRVDEKLFF. CDR3 DNA: TGTGCCAGCAGCCTAGACAGGGTGGATGAAAAACTGTTTTTT.

The chain combines TRBV5-6 with TRBJ1-1; D remains unclear. The CDR3 spans 16 residues. Germline V gene sequence: CDR1 SGHDT, CDR2 YYEEEE. V was shortened by 0 bases and J by 0 bases, with 12 bases between the two germline ends. The CDR3, as DNA: TGTGCCAGCAGCTTGGAAAGGTACAGACTGAACACTGAAGCTTTCTTT. Translation gives CASSLERYRLNTEAFF.

The chain uses TRBV6-5 and TRBJ1-3; a weak D match, TRBD1 (5 bases). Germline V gives CDR1 MNHEY, CDR2 SVGAGI. V lost 2 bases and J 0 bases, leaving 8 bases between the germline ends. CDR3 size: 15 residues. CDR3 sequence (DNA): TGTGCCAGCAGTTACGGCGGGGGCTCTGGAAACACCATATATTTT. Its translation is CASSYGGGSGNTIYF.

This chain links TRBV27 with TRBJ1-5; D remains ambiguous. The CDR3 has 16 amino acids. Germline CDR1 MNHEY, CDR2 SMNVEV (reference sequence). The V end was cut by 6 bases, the J end by 0 bases, with 15 bases between. The CDR3 sequence: CASSPIYRGSNQPQHF. CDR3 DNA: TGTGCCAGCAGCCCAATATATCGCGGTAGCAATCAGCCCCAGCATTTT.

The rearrangement links TRBV9 to TRBJ2-3; 8 bases align to TRBD2. The CDR3 has 16 residues. The junction had 15 bases not matched to a gene; V was cut back by 3 bases and J by 9 bases. CDR1 and CDR2 from the germline V gene are SGDLS and YYNGEE. The CDR3 DNA reads as TGTGCCAGCAGCGGGAAGCTTGCCGCGGGGGGCGGAACGCAGTATTTT. Amino acids: CASSGKLAAGGGTQYF.

The CDR3: CASSASRGTEAFF. The CDR3 DNA is TGTGCCAGTAGTGCGTCCCGGGGAACTGAAGCTTTCTTT. The genes are TRBV19 and TRBJ1-1; D uncertain. CDR1 LNHDA and CDR2 SQIVND come from the germline V gene (reference sequence). The CDR3 sequence is 13 residues long. V lost 5 bases to trimming and J lost 5 bases, with 12 bases between them.

This clone appeared once. DNA for the CDR3: TGTGCCAGCAGCCCCCCTCCGGGACAGGGACAGCCCCAGCATTTT. Protein: CASSPPPGQGQPQHF. The chain joins TRBV6-5 to TRBJ1-5; TRBD1 agrees at 9 bases. The CDR3 covers 15 residues. With V trimmed by 6 bases and J by 7 bases, 10 bases remained unmatched. In germline, CDR1 is MNHEY, CDR2 SVGAGI.

This clone was counted between two and nine times. This sequence joins TRBV12-3 or TRBV12-4 and TRBJ1-5; the D gene is possibly TRBD1 (5 bases). V was shortened by 6 bases and J by 7 bases, with 13 bases between the two germline ends. The CDR3 loop spans 13 amino acids. CDR3 bases: TGTGCCAGCAGCCTCGGCGGGGACCAGCCCCAGCATTTT. It codes for CASSLGGDQPQHF.

The chain has TRBV6-1 and TRBJ2-1; TRBD2 matches at 12 bases. The V segment lost 4 bases and the J segment 2 bases; nucleotides outside the gene matches: 3. Germline lookup yields CDR1 MNHNS and CDR2 SASEGT. This CDR3 is built from 16 residues. CDR3 nucleotide sequence: TGTGCCAGCAGTGCCTCTAGCGGGGGGGCCTACAATGAGCAGTTCTTC. Protein: CASSASSGGAYNEQFF.

This chain connects TRBV7-2 to TRBJ2-3; 9 bases agree with TRBD2. There are 15 residues in the CDR3. The trim removed 5 bases at V and 3 bases at J, leaving 6 bases unmatched. CDR1 is SGHTA, CDR2 FQGNSA, per germline. The CDR3 DNA reads as TGTGCCAGCAGCCTTAGCGGGGGAAGGACAGATACGCAGTATTTT. The encoded protein is CASSLSGGRTDTQYF.

The V gene is TRBV6-5, the J gene TRBJ1-1, with 8 bases aligning to TRBD1. The CDR3 contains 13 residues. CDR1 MNHEY and CDR2 SVGAGI come from the germline V gene. The junction had 7 bases not matched to a gene; V was cut back by 5 bases and J by 8 bases. CDR3 amino acids: CASSQQGGAEAFF. The CDR3 nucleotides read TGTGCCAGCAGTCAACAGGGGGGGGCCGAAGCTTTCTTT.

The chain links TRBV11-3 to TRBJ2-7; 7 nucleotides align to TRBD1. The germline V gene encodes CDR1 SGHNT and CDR2 YENEEA. V was clipped by 8 bases and J by 3 bases; unmatched bases: 10. The CDR3 sequence is 14 residues long. The CDR3 loop reads CASSTRQGDYEQYF. The CDR3 DNA reads TGTGCCAGCTCCACCCGACAGGGAGACTACGAGCAGTACTTC.

The J gene is TRBJ2-3, the V gene TRBV5-4, with 7 bases aligning to TRBD2. CDR1 is SGHNT, CDR2 YYREEE, per germline (reference sequence). The CDR3 consists of 14 residues. V dropped 1 base and J dropped 1; count of bases not matched to a gene: 0. CDR3 amino acids: CASSLRGGTDTQYF. CDR3 in DNA: TGTGCCAGCAGCTTGCGGGGGGGCACAGATACGCAGTATTTT. The variable domain in full, completed from reference TRBV5-4 and TRBJ2-3, reads ETGVTQSPTHLIKTRGQQVTLRCSSQSGHNTVSWYQQALGQGPQFIFQYYREEENGRGNFPPRFSGLQFPNYSSELNVNALELDDSALYLCASSLRGGTDTQYFGPGTRLTVL.

CDR3 coding DNA: TGTGCCAGCAGCTTAGCTAGACAGGGGAACACTGAAGCTTTCTTT. It encodes CASSLARQGNTEAFF. V and J are TRBV7-9 and TRBJ1-1; 7 positions agree with TRBD1. The CDR3 loop spans 15 amino acids. The V gene's germline CDR1 is SEHNR and CDR2 FQNEAQ (reference sequence). With V trimmed by 0 bases and J by 1 base, 2 bases remained unmatched.

Here the CDR3 DNA reads TGTGCCAGCAGTTATCTACAGGGTGTCTATGGCTACACCTTC. Translation: CASSYLQGVYGYTF. V is TRBV6-2 or TRBV6-3 and J is TRBJ1-2; D is perhaps TRBD1 (6 bases). V dropped 3 bases and J dropped 4 bases, with 12 bases sitting between them. This CDR3 is 14 amino acids long. CDR1 is MNHEY, CDR2 SVGEGT, per germline.

CDR3 protein: CASSVGSGGIDTQYF. CDR3 in DNA: TGTGCCAGCAGCGTAGGTAGCGGGGGGATAGATACGCAGTATTTT. This rearrangement joins TRBV9 to TRBJ2-3, with TRBD2 matching over 10 bases. V lost 0 bases and J lost 5; bases outside the gene matches: 3. This CDR3 region has 15 residues. Germline V gives CDR1 SGDLS, CDR2 YYNGEE.

The genes are TRBV7-6 and TRBJ2-7, with D tentatively TRBD1 (6 bases). CDR1 SGHVS and CDR2 FNYEAQ come from the germline V gene. V lost 3 bases to trimming and J lost 4 bases, with 10 bases between them. This CDR3 is built from 13 residues. The CDR3 DNA reads TGTGCCAGCAGCTTGAACAGGGCATACGAGCAGTACTTC. It codes for CASSLNRAYEQYF.

This chain joins TRBV30 and TRBJ2-7; tentative D call: TRBD1 (6 bases). Trimming stripped 2 bases from V and 7 bases from J, with 24 bases between. The CDR3 sequence is 16 residues long. CDR1 is GTSNPN and CDR2 is SVGIG in the germline V gene (reference sequence). The CDR3 region is CAWSFLRAPVGGEQYF. The CDR3, as DNA: TGTGCCTGGAGTTTCCTACGGGCCCCTGTAGGGGGTGAGCAGTACTTC.